Here is one T cell receptor (beta chain) with its context. This table comes from immunoSEQ multiplex PCR, and its TCRdb copy is limited to in-frame clones, with some not included. The sample contains about 370,000 clones, approximately 90% of which appear only once. The data are from a study of blood T cell repertoires in COVID-19. From germline, CDR1 is MGHDK and CDR2 SYGVNS. This CDR3 region has 11 residues. V was pared by 7 bases and J by 7 bases, with 10 bases between. The sample taken for sequencing was PBMCs or T cells enriched from blood (not recorded which). The sequence came from a woman aged 40 to 50 who had been exposed to COVID-19. The rearrangement uses TRBV25-1 and TRBJ1-1; perhaps TRBD1 as D (6 bases). The CDR3 coding sequence is TGTGCCAGCAAGGGGGTTAGTGAAGCTTTCTTT. The encoded protein is CASKGVSEAFF.